Detailed here is one T cell receptor beta chain. The data originate from a study of control samples from healthy donors and cancer patients. Data came from immunoSEQ multiplex PCR; TCRdb stores just in-frame clones and leaves some out. The sample consists of about 160,000 clones, about 95% of them appearing once. This sequence originates from a man aged 60 to 75 with colorectal cancer. Material for sequencing was PBMCs.

The CDR3 protein is CASSIDLRGSSEDDGYTF. CDR3 DNA: TGTGCCAGTAGTATAGATCTAAGAGGATCGTCAGAGGATGATGGCTACACCTTC. The chain has TRBV19 and TRBJ1-2, with unresolved D. Germline V gene sequence: CDR1 LNHDA, CDR2 SQIVND (reference sequence). The V end was cut by 0 bases, the J end by 6 bases, with 23 bases between. The CDR3 is made up of 18 amino acids. Variable domain in full (rest from reference TRBV19 and TRBJ1-2): DGGITQSPKYLFRKEGQNVTLSCEQNLNHDAMYWYRQDPGQGLRLIYYSQIVNDFQKGDIAEGYSVSREKKESFPLTVTSAQKNPTAFYLCASSIDLRGSSEDDGYTFGSGTRLTVV.